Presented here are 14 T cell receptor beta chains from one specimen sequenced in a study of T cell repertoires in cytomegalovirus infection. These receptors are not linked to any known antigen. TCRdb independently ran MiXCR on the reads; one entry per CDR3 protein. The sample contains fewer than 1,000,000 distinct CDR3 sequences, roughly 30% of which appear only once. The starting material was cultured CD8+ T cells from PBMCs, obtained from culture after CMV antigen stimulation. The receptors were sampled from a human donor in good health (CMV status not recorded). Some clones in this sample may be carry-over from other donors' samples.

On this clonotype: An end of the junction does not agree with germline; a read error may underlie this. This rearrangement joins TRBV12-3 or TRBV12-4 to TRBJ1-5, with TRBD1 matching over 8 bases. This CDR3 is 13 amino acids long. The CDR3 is CANSSSDRDFLGF. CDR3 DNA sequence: TGTGCCAACAGTTCATCGGACAGGGATTTTTTAGGTTTT.

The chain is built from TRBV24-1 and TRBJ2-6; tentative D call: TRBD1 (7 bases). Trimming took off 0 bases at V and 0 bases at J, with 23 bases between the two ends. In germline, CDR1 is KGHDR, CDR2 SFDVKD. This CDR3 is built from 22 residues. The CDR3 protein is CATSDLNRQGGHKNSGANVLTF. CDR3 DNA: TGTGCCACCAGTGATTTGAATCGCCAGGGGGGCCACAAGAACTCTGGGGCCAACGTCCTGACTTTC.

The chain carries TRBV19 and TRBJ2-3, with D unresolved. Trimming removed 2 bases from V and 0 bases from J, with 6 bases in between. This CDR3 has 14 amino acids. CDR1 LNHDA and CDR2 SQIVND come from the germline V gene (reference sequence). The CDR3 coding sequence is TGTGCCAGTAGTATATTCGGCAGCACAGATACGCAGTATTTT. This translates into CASSIFGSTDTQYF.

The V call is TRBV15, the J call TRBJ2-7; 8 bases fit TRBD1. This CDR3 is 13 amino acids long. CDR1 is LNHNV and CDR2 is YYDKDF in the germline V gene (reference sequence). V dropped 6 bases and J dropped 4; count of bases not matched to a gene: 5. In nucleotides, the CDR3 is TGTGCCACCAGTCCCCAGGGGGCTTACGAGCAGTACTTC. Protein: CATSPQGAYEQYF.

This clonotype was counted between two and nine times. The CDR3 sequence: CASSLDRVGTYEQYF. CDR3 DNA sequence: TGTGCCAGCAGCTTAGATCGTGTAGGGACGTACGAGCAGTACTTC. The gene calls are TRBV11-2 and TRBJ2-7; either TRBD1 or TRBD2 may fit D (5 bases each). Germline V gene sequence: CDR1 SGHAT, CDR2 FQNNGV. The CDR3 consists of 15 residues. Trimming shortened V by 0 bases and J by 4 bases, and 13 bases separated the two germline ends.

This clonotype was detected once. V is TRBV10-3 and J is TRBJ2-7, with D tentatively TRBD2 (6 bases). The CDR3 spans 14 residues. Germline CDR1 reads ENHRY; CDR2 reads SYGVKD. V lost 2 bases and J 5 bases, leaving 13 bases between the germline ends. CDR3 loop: CAISEETRFDEQYF. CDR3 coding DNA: TGTGCCATCAGTGAGGAGACTAGATTCGACGAGCAGTACTTC.

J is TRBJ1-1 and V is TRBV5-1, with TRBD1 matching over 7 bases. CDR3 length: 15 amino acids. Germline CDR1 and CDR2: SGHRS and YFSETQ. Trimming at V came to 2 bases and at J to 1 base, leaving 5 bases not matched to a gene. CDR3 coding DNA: TGCGCCAGCAGCTTAGACAGGGTATGGAACACTGAAGCTTTCTTT. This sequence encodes CASSLDRVWNTEAFF.

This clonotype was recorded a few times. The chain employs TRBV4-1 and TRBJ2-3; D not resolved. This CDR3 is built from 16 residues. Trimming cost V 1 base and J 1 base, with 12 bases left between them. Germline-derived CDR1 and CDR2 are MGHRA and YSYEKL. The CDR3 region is CASSQGAAKRTDTQYF. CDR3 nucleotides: TGCGCCAGCAGCCAAGGGGCCGCCAAGCGCACAGATACGCAGTATTTT.

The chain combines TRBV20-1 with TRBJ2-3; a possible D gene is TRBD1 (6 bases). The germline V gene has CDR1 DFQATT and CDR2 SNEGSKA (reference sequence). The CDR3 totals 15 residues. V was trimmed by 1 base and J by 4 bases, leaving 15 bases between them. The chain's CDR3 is CSARVRGTPPDTQYF. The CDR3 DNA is TGCAGTGCTAGAGTGAGGGGGACCCCACCAGATACGCAGTATTTT.

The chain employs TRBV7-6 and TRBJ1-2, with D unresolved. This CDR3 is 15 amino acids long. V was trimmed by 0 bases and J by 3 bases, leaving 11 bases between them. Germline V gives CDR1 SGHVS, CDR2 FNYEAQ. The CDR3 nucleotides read TGTGCCAGCAGCTTAGCGCAAGGGAATTACTATGGCTACACCTTC. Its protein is CASSLAQGNYYGYTF.

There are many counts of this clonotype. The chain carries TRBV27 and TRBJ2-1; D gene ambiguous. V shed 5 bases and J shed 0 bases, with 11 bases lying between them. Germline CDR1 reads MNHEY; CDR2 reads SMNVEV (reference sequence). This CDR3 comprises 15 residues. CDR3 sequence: CASSPHTSSYNEQFF. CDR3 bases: TGTGCCAGCAGTCCTCACACGAGCTCCTACAATGAGCAGTTCTTC.

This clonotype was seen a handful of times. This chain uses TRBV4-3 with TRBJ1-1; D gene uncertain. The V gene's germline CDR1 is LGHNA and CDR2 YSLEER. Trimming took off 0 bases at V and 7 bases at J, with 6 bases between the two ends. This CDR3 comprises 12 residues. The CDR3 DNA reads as TGCGCCAGCAGCCAAGATTACGGTGAAGCTTTCTTT. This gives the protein CASSQDYGEAFF.

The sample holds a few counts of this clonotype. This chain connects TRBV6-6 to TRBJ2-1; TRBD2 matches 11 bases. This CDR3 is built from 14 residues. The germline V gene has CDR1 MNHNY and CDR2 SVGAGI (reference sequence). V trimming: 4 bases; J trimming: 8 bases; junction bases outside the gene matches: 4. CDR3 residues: CASSLLAGDHEQFF. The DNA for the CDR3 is TGTGCCAGCAGTTTACTAGCGGGGGACCATGAGCAGTTCTTC.

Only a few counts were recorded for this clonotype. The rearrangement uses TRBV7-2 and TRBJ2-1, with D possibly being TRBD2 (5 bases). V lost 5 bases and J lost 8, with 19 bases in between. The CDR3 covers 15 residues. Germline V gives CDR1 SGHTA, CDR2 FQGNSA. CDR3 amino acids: CASSPRYRTGDEQFF. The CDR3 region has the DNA TGTGCCAGCAGCCCCCGATATCGGACTGGGGATGAGCAGTTCTTC.